This T cell receptor beta chain stems from a study of beta chain features in type 1 diabetes. Study findings and constraints: TCRB CDR3 length was moderately but significantly reduced in all four CD4+ subsets of Type 1 diabetes patients.

A few counts support this clone. Its antigen is unknown. CDR3 length: 15 residues. Germline values: CDR1 SEHNR, CDR2 FQNEAQ (reference sequence). The V and J ends lost 0 bases and 4 bases respectively, with 10 bases between them. Reverse transcribing all isolated RNA meant expressed TCRB transcripts were sequenced. TCRdb's table, derived via immunoSEQ multiplex PCR, lists solely in-frame clones and lacks some. The table records some 640,000 clones, 11% to 15% of them present only once. This chain joins TRBV7-9 and TRBJ2-1; D gene ambiguous. This clonotype was obtained from a man aged 18 to 35 with type 1 diabetes. The sample consisted of naive CD4+ T cells from blood. The CDR3 loop is CASSLARYLYNEQFF. The CDR3 nucleotides read TGTGCCAGCAGCTTAGCGCGCTACTTATACAATGAGCAGTTCTTC.